This T cell receptor (beta chain) was captured in a study of cytomegalovirus exposure and HLA in healthy donors. At the level of the study: Earlier findings included roughly 120 million unique TCR beta sequences obtained from 150 million to 200 million T cells.

CDR1 is MNHNS, CDR2 SASEGT, per germline. Trimming took 2 bases from V and 4 from J, leaving 15 bases between them. This CDR3 spans 15 amino acids. Turning to this clone: The antigen remains unidentified.

General study points: A later analysis by the authors found several of the most significant clusters apparently linked to common viral pathogens. In a later analysis, specific HLA alleles were associated with some 16,000 TCR beta sequences at a 0.05 false discovery rate.

Primers included in the PCR were 60 Vbeta and 13 Jbeta primers. This table comes from immunoSEQ multiplex PCR, and its TCRdb copy is limited to in-frame clones, with some not included. The repertoire consists of some 200,000 clones, with around 80% occurring once and the leading ten covering 0.71%. V usage is TRBV6-1 and J usage is TRBJ2-7; weak D call: TRBD1 (5 bases). This TCR was sampled from a boy between 2 and 10 years old in good health and CMV-seronegative. The sample taken for sequencing was PBMCs. The CDR3 bases are TGTGCCAGCAGTGAAATGAAGGGGCTAGGGTACGAGCAGTACTTC. Translated, it gives CASSEMKGLGYEQYF.